This T cell receptor beta chain was found in a study of naive CD8 T cells in extremely preterm neonates. General study results and limits: iChao1 richness was lowest in preterm neonates, significantly versus all ages.

V gave up 0 bases and J gave up 4 bases, with 12 bases separating them. There are 15 residues in the CDR3. The germline CDR1 and CDR2 sequences are SGHDN and FVKESK. The sample holds sorted live naive CD8+ CD45RA+CCR7+ T cells. Of note for this clone: The antigen remains undetermined.

TCRdb keeps only in-frame clones here, not all; method: immunoSEQ multiplex PCR. The sample carries about 5,100 clones, approximately 98% recorded once. Sequenced: naive CD8+ T cells from blood. This clonotype was sampled from a human donor in good health. The chain recombines TRBV14 with TRBJ1-2; TRBD1 is a possible D gene (5 bases). The DNA of the CDR3 is TGTGCCAGCAGCCAAGACAGGGCGGGAGGCTATGGCTACACCTTC. Translating gives CASSQDRAGGYGYTF.